The clone carrying this T cell receptor beta chain is termed medium-sized. What it recognizes is unknown. These data come from a study of T cell repertoires in aging, cancer and after chemotherapy. Study as a whole: Pre- and post-chemotherapy samples were paired from glioblastoma patients treated with temozolomide-based therapy.

Amplification of TCR beta used genomic DNA extracted from peripheral blood. General study findings and limits: In each cancer cohort, median generation probability increased across chemotherapy, suggesting thymic output rebounded.

A mixed TRB-A/B primer pool amplified rearranged TRB by multiplex touch-down PCR. TCRdb re-called the multiplex PCR reads through MiXCR, storing one row per CDR3 protein. The sample has roughly 3,400 distinct CDR3 sequences; 27% are singletons. The TCR was taken from a human donor with a solid tumor. The sequencing sample was made of blood.

The CDR3 DNA follows: TGTGCCACCAGCAGAGTGAGGGACTACGAGCAGTACTTC. The encoded protein is CATSRVRDYEQYF. The V gene is TRBV15, the J gene TRBJ2-7; D might be TRBD2 (5 bases). There are 13 residues in the CDR3. CDR1 LNHNV and CDR2 YYDKDF come from the germline V gene (reference sequence). Trimming shortened V by 1 base and J by 3 bases, and 7 bases separated the two germline ends.